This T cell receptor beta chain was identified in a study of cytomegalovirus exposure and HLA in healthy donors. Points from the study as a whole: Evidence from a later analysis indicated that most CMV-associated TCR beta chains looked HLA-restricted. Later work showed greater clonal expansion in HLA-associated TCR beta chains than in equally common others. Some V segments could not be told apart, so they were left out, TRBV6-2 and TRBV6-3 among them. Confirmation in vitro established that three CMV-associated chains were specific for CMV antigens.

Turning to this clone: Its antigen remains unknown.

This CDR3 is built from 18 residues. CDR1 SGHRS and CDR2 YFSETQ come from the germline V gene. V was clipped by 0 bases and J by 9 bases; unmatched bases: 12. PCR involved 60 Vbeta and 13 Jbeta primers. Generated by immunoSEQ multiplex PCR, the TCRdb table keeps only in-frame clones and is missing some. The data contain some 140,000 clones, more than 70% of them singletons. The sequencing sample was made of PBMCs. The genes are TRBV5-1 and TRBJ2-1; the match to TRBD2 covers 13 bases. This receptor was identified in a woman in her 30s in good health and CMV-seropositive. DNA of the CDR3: TGCGCCAGCAGCTTGGCCCCCGGACTAGCGGGGGCGCTAATTGAGCAGTTCTTC. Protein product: CASSLAPGLAGALIEQFF.